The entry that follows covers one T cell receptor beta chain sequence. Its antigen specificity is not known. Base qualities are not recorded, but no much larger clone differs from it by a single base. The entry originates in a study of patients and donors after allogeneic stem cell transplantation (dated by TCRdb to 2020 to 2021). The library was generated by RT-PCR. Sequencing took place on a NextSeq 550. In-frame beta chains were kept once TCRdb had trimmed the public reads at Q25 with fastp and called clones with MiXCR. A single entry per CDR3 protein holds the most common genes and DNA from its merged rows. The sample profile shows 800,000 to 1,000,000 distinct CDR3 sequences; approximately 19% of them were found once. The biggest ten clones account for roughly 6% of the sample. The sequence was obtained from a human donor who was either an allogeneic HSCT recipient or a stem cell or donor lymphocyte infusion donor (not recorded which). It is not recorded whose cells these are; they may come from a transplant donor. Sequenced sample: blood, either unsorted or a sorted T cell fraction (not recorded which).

The CDR3 has the sequence CSVVRSGNEQFF. The nucleotide sequence is TGCAGCGTTGTAAGGTCGGGCAATGAGCAGTTCTTC. This sequence uses TRBV29-1 and TRBJ2-1; the D gene is not confidently resolved. Between the V and J ends, shortened by 4 bases and 6 bases respectively, the junction contains 10 bases. Taken from the germline V gene, the CDR1 and CDR2 loops are SQVTM and ANQGSEA. The CDR3 runs 12 amino acids, cysteine and phenylalanine included. The entry retains the CDR3 DNA only, 36 bases that are in frame from base 1.